The 18 T cell receptor beta chains presented below share a single source sample, sequenced in a study of graft-versus-host responses after intestinal transplantation. The table came from immunoSEQ multiplex PCR; TCRdb's copy has only in-frame clones and leaves some out. The table lists about 98,000 clones, 75% to 90% of them singletons. Their cognate antigens are unknown. Material: unstimulated CD8+ T cells sorted from spleen or lymph node cells, obtained before intestinal transplant. These receptors were obtained from a human donor who received an intestinal transplant.

This clone was seen a handful of times. The chain couples TRBV14 to TRBJ2-5, with 7 bases that match TRBD2. CDR3 length: 14 residues. V shed 3 bases and J 0 bases; nucleotides not matched to a gene: 1. Germline V gene data show CDR1 as SGHDN and CDR2 as FVKESK. The CDR3 nucleotides read TGTGCCAGCAGCCAGACTAGCAACCAAGAGACCCAGTACTTC. It yields the protein CASSQTSNQETQYF.

The rearrangement uses TRBV2 and TRBJ2-3; TRBD2 matches 11 bases. Germline CDR1 SNHLY, CDR2 FYNNEI. The CDR3 runs 18 residues. V gave up 6 bases and J gave up 1 base; unmatched junction bases: 12. The CDR3 sequence: CASRPRPSGGLGTDTQYF. The CDR3 coding sequence is TGTGCCAGCAGGCCGAGACCTAGCGGGGGGCTGGGCACAGATACGCAGTATTTT.

The V and J genes are TRBV6-1 and TRBJ2-1; 8 bases fit TRBD2. The CDR3 loop spans 13 amino acids. Germline-derived CDR1 and CDR2 are MNHNS and SASEGT. V lost 2 bases to trimming and J lost 12 bases; unmatched junction nucleotides: 6. CDR3 loop: CASSEIKREPQFF. CDR3 in DNA: TGTGCCAGCAGTGAAATAAAGCGGGAGCCGCAGTTCTTC.

In DNA form, the CDR3 reads TGTGCCAGCAGCGTCACAACCGGGACTAGCGGAGGGGATACGCAGTATTTT. This codes for CASSVTTGTSGGDTQYF. The gene calls are TRBV9 and TRBJ2-3; 11 nucleotides agree with TRBD2. Germline CDR1 SGDLS, CDR2 YYNGEE. With 2 bases clipped from V and 6 bases from J, the junction kept 11 bases outside the gene matches. This CDR3 is built from 17 residues.

The chain carries TRBV5-4 and TRBJ1-2; 7 nucleotides agree with TRBD1. The CDR3 has 14 residues. V was pared by 4 bases and J by 8 bases, with 11 bases of the junction left unmatched. Looked up from germline, CDR1 is SGHNT and CDR2 is YYREEE (reference sequence). CDR3 bases: TGTGCCAGCAGCAGACCAAAACAGGGGCGGGGCTACACCTTC. Translating gives CASSRPKQGRGYTF.

The J gene is TRBJ2-7, the V gene TRBV6-1; D is possibly TRBD1 (6 bases). Germline V CDR1 and CDR2: MNHNS, SASEGT. V was pared by 0 bases and J by 0 bases, with 6 bases between. This CDR3 contains 14 residues. The CDR3 spells CASSEADSSYEQYF. The CDR3 region has the DNA TGTGCCAGCAGTGAAGCGGACAGCTCCTACGAGCAGTACTTC.

The chain carries TRBV6-5 and TRBJ2-3; D is ambiguous. V shed 7 bases and J shed 9 bases, with 17 bases lying between them. CDR1 is MNHEY and CDR2 is SVGAGI in the germline V gene. The CDR3 extends over 13 amino acids. The CDR3 DNA is TGTGCCAGCACCCCCATGGGGAAGGGAACGCAGTATTTT. Encoded protein: CASTPMGKGTQYF.

The V gene is TRBV5-1, the J gene TRBJ2-7; tentatively, D is TRBD2 (6 bases). The germline V gene has CDR1 SGHRS and CDR2 YFSETQ. Trimming cost V 1 base and J 2 bases, with 10 bases left between them. The CDR3 is 14 amino acids. The CDR3: CASSLSGEPYEQYF. For the CDR3, the DNA is TGCGCCAGCAGCTTGTCGGGGGAACCCTACGAGCAGTACTTC. The entire variable domain, with the rest obtained from reference TRBV5-1 and TRBJ2-7, is as follows: KAGVTQTPRYLIKTRGQQVTLSCSPISGHRSVSWYQQTPGQGLQFLFEYFSETQRNKGNFPGRFSGRQFSNSRSEMNVSTLELGDSALYLCASSLSGEPYEQYFGPGTRLTVT.

The rearrangement links TRBV19 to TRBJ2-7; 9 nucleotides align to TRBD2. CDR1 is LNHDA and CDR2 is SQIVND in the germline V gene (reference sequence). The ends lost 2 bases at V and 3 bases at J; junction bases unmatched: 8. This CDR3 spans 16 amino acids. The CDR3 coding sequence is TGTGCCAGTAGTATATCCCATAGCGGGAGCGTCTACGAGCAGTACTTC. Translation: CASSISHSGSVYEQYF. Full variable domain (rest looked up from reference TRBV19 and TRBJ2-7): DGGITQSPKYLFRKEGQNVTLSCEQNLNHDAMYWYRQDPGQGLRLIYYSQIVNDFQKGDIAEGYSVSREKKESFPLTVTSAQKNPTAFYLCASSISHSGSVYEQYFGPGTRLTVT.

This clone has a handful of counts. This chain joins TRBV5-1 and TRBJ2-5; the match to TRBD2 covers 13 bases. J gave up 0 bases and V 0 bases, and 5 bases lay outside the gene matches. CDR1 SGHRS and CDR2 YFSETQ come from the germline V gene. The CDR3 runs 18 residues. DNA for the CDR3: TGCGCCAGCAGCTTGGGACTAGCGGGAGGCCTGTACCAAGAGACCCAGTACTTC. It specifies CASSLGLAGGLYQETQYF.

Only a few counts were recorded for this clone. The chain links TRBV9 to TRBJ2-3; 12 nucleotides align to TRBD2. The junction had 6 bases not matched to a gene; V was cut back by 4 bases and J by 0 bases. Germline loops: CDR1 SGDLS, CDR2 YYNGEE. The CDR3 is 17 residues long. The CDR3 nucleotides read TGTGCCAGCAGCCTCCGGACTAGCGGGATCAGCACAGATACGCAGTATTTT. Translated: CASSLRTSGISTDTQYF.

The V call is TRBV6-5, the J call TRBJ2-4; D might be TRBD2 (5 bases). The germline V gene has CDR1 MNHEY and CDR2 SVGAGI. The CDR3 runs 16 residues. V was trimmed by 4 bases and J by 1 base, leaving 14 bases between them. The CDR3 DNA sequence: TGTGCCAGCAGTTCGGGGTGGTCTAGGGCCAAAAACATTCAGTACTTC. This codes for CASSSGWSRAKNIQYF.

This sequence joins TRBV13 and TRBJ2-2; D is ambiguous. CDR1 and CDR2 from the germline V gene are PRHDT and FYEKMQ (reference sequence). Trimming pared 6 bases from V and 5 bases from J, leaving 10 bases between. The CDR3 totals 13 residues. The CDR3 DNA sequence: TGTGCCAGCAGTCAATGGGGAACCGGGGAGCTGTTTTTT. As protein: CASSQWGTGELFF.

The genes are TRBV5-1 and TRBJ2-7; unclear D gene. The V and J ends lost 2 bases and 9 bases respectively, with 9 bases between them. The CDR3 covers 11 residues. CDR1 is SGHRS, CDR2 YFSETQ, per germline. This chain's CDR3 is CASSFAGGQYF. CDR3 DNA: TGCGCCAGCAGCTTCGCTGGCGGGCAGTACTTC.

This clone was picked up one time. The rearrangement links TRBV2 to TRBJ2-5; TRBD1 agrees at 10 bases. Trimming cost V 4 bases and J 2 bases; bases outside gene matches: 13. The length of the CDR3 is 18 residues. Per the germline V gene, CDR1 is SNHLY and CDR2 is FYNNEI. The CDR3 sequence is CASSGPTGTGDLQETQYF. CDR3 in DNA: TGTGCCAGCAGTGGCCCCACCGGGACAGGGGATTTGCAAGAGACCCAGTACTTC. Full variable domain (remainder filled in from reference TRBV2 and TRBJ2-5): EPEVTQTPSHQVTQMGQEVILRCVPISNHLYFYWYRQILGQKVEFLVSFYNNEISEKSEIFDDQFSVERPDGSNFTLKIRSTKLEDSAMYFCASSGPTGTGDLQETQYFGPGTRLLVL.

The chain joins TRBV7-9 to TRBJ1-1; D is unresolved. The germline V gene encodes CDR1 SEHNR and CDR2 FQNEAQ (reference sequence). The CDR3 loop spans 13 amino acids. Trimming left V 5 bases short and J 0 bases short, with 7 bases between. CDR3 protein: CASSPGLNTEAFF. Written as DNA, the CDR3 is TGTGCCAGCAGCCCTGGGCTGAACACTGAAGCTTTCTTT.

This chain connects TRBV9 to TRBJ2-1, with TRBD1 matching over 8 bases. In germline, CDR1 is SGDLS, CDR2 YYNGEE. The CDR3 is 15 amino acids. J was trimmed by 6 bases and V by 0 bases; bases with no gene match: 5. The CDR3 DNA reads TGTGCCAGCAGCGTAGAAGGACAGGGCGGCAATGAGCAGTTCTTC. This codes for CASSVEGQGGNEQFF.

The rearrangement uses TRBV7-2 and TRBJ2-1, with 9 bases lining up with TRBD1. The CDR3 contains 15 residues. Trimming removed 4 bases from V and 6 bases from J; junction bases left unmatched: 7. Per the germline V gene, CDR1 is SGHTA and CDR2 is FQGNSA. DNA of the CDR3: TGTGCCAGCAGCTATTACAGGGGGCGCCGCAATGAGCAGTTCTTC. Its protein product is CASSYYRGRRNEQFF.